This T cell receptor beta chain originates from a study of naive and memory T cell subsets. This clonotype was seen a handful of times. For blood and skin samples, reverse transcription used TCR alpha and beta constant primers. From the 5' RACE reads, TCRdb called clonotypes with MiXCR, one entry per CDR3 protein. The profile shows approximately 24,000 distinct CDR3 sequences, roughly 25% of them singletons. The germline CDR1 and CDR2 sequences are DFQATT and SNEGSKA (reference sequence). Trimming removed 0 bases at V and 0 bases at J, with 6 bases between. This CDR3 has 14 residues. Adult healthy volunteers gave 2.5 ml peripheral blood for whole-blood RNA.

This TCR came from a female donor in good health. This chain connects TRBV20-1 to TRBJ1-5; D unclear. CDR3 DNA: TGCAGTGCTAGAGACCCGTATAGCAATCAGCCCCAGCATTTT. This gives the protein CSARDPYSNQPQHF.